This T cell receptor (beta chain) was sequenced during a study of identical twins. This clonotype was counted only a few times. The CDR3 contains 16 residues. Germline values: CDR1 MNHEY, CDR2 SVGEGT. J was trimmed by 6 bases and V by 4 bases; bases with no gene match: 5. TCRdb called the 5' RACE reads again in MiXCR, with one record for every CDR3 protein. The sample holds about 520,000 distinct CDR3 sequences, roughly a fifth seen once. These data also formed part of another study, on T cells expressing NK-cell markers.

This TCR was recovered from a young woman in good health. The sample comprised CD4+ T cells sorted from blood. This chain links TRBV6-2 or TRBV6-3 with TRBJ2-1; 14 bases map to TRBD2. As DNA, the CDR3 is TGTGCCAGCAGTTTCCGACTAGCGGGAGGGACCAATGAGCAGTTCTTC. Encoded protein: CASSFRLAGGTNEQFF.